This TCR beta chain was profiled in a study of control samples from healthy donors and cancer patients. This CDR3 has 18 amino acids. The V segment lost 4 bases and the J segment 3 bases; nucleotides outside the gene matches: 12. Germline values: CDR1 SGHNT, CDR2 YYREEE (reference sequence). Sequencing used immunoSEQ multiplex PCR; TCRdb keeps in-frame clones, though not all of them. The sample shows roughly 23,000 clones, around 83% of them seen only once. This TCR came from a man aged 55 to 70 with head and neck cancer. This chain uses TRBV5-4 with TRBJ2-3, with TRBD2 matching over 12 bases. Sequences were obtained from PBMCs. CDR3 bases: TGTGCCAGCAGCAGGGGGGCTAGCGGGAGGGCGGGGACAGATACGCAGTATTTT. Encoded protein: CASSRGASGRAGTDTQYF.